The 30 T cell receptor beta chains presented below share a single source sample, sequenced in a study of shared clonotypes between healthy human individuals. Here immunoSEQ multiplex PCR was the method, and the copy in TCRdb shows in-frame clones only, minus some. Of millions of clones in the sample, approximately 94% are singletons; the top ten hold 0.14%. Sequencing was carried out using naive CD4+ T cells sorted from blood. The subset: CD45RA+ positively selected. The origin of the receptors is a man younger than 30 in good health.

This clone has more than one count but fewer than ten. The rearrangement uses TRBV30 and TRBJ1-5; 8 bases fit TRBD1. CDR3 length equals 14 residues. Germline trimming cut 2 bases from V and 2 bases from J; bases unmatched to any gene: 2. Germline V gene lookup returns CDR1 GTSNPN and CDR2 SVGIG (reference sequence). CDR3 protein: CAWSPTGGNQPQHF. The DNA for the CDR3 is TGTGCCTGGAGTCCGACAGGGGGCAATCAGCCCCAGCATTTT. The complete variable domain, with remaining parts taken from reference TRBV30 and TRBJ1-5, reads SQTIHQWPATLVQPVGSPLSLECTVEGTSNPNLYWYRQAAGRGLQLLFYSVGIGQISSEVPQNLSASRPQDRQFILSSKKLLLSDSGFYLCAWSPTGGNQPQHFGDGTRLSIL.

This sequence joins TRBV5-1 and TRBJ2-2, with D unclear. This CDR3 comprises 15 residues. V was clipped by 0 bases and J by 4 bases, with 10 bases between them. Germline V CDR1 and CDR2: SGHRS, YFSETQ. CDR3 sequence reads: CASSLGRSGTGELFF. The CDR3 nucleotides are TGCGCCAGCAGCTTGGGCCGGTCGGGCACCGGGGAGCTGTTTTTT.

The chain has TRBV29-1 and TRBJ2-1, with D possibly being TRBD1 or TRBD2 (5 bases each). Germline V gives CDR1 SQVTM, CDR2 ANQGSEA. Trimming took off 5 bases at V and 2 bases at J, with 10 bases between the two ends. The CDR3 runs 13 residues. In DNA form, the CDR3 reads TGCAGCGTTCCCCTGGGGGCCTACAATGAGCAGTTCTTC. Protein product: CSVPLGAYNEQFF.

The chain recombines TRBV7-2 with TRBJ1-3; the D gene is possibly TRBD1 (5 bases). Germline lookup yields CDR1 SGHTA and CDR2 FQGNSA. This CDR3 region has 17 residues. Trimming removed 1 base at V and 0 bases at J, with 13 bases between. The CDR3 coding sequence is TGTGCCAGCAGCTTAGATTCCAGGGTCCTCTCTGGAAACACCATATATTTT. Translated, it gives CASSLDSRVLSGNTIYF.

The gene calls are TRBV19 and TRBJ2-1; TRBD2 is a possible D gene (5 bases). The CDR3 covers 17 residues. The germline CDR1 and CDR2 sequences are LNHDA and SQIVND (reference sequence). The V gene lost 0 bases and the J gene lost 5 bases, with 17 bases spanning the gap. The CDR3 loop reads CASSIDPGGLRNNEQFF. CDR3 sequence (DNA): TGTGCCAGTAGTATAGATCCCGGCGGGCTACGTAACAATGAGCAGTTCTTC.

This sequence joins TRBV6-1 and TRBJ2-2; 8 nucleotides align to TRBD2. There are 15 residues in the CDR3. Germline lookup yields CDR1 MNHNS and CDR2 SASEGT. The V gene end was trimmed by 6 bases and the J gene end by 7 bases; junction bases not matched to a gene: 10. This CDR3 reads CASRKPGLVGGELFF. In DNA, the CDR3 is TGTGCCAGCAGGAAACCGGGACTAGTCGGCGGGGAGCTGTTTTTT.

This clone was observed a handful of times. The V and J genes are TRBV2 and TRBJ1-5; D unclear. V lost 4 bases and J 9 bases, leaving 16 bases between the germline ends. CDR1 and CDR2 from the germline V gene are SNHLY and FYNNEI. The CDR3 length is 14 residues. The CDR3 nucleotides read TGTGCCAGCAGTGGAGGGAAAGAATCATCGCCCCAGCATTTT. Protein: CASSGGKESSPQHF.

The J gene is TRBJ2-5, the V gene TRBV29-1; D may correspond to TRBD1 or TRBD2 (6 bases each). V dropped 6 bases and J dropped 1 base, with 12 bases sitting between them. The germline gives CDR1 SQVTM, CDR2 ANQGSEA. The CDR3 spans 13 residues. The CDR3 bases are TGCAGCGTCCGGAGGGGGACCCAAGAGACCCAGTACTTC. Translation: CSVRRGTQETQYF.

The rearrangement links TRBV25-1 to TRBJ2-3; no reliable D call. This CDR3 comprises 11 residues. Trimming took off 7 bases at V and 8 bases at J, with 10 bases between the two ends. In germline, CDR1 is MGHDK, CDR2 SYGVNS. CDR3 loop: CASMAIGTQYF. In DNA form, the CDR3 reads TGTGCCAGCATGGCGATAGGTACGCAGTATTTT.

The chain has TRBV29-1 and TRBJ2-6; TRBD1 aligns across 9 bases. Per the germline V gene, CDR1 is SQVTM and CDR2 is ANQGSEA. V gave up 5 bases and J gave up 3 bases; unmatched junction bases: 5. The CDR3 loop spans 15 amino acids. The CDR3 nucleotides are TGCAGCGTTACAGACAGGGGGAATGGGGCCAACGTCCTGACTTTC. This codes for CSVTDRGNGANVLTF.

This clone was detected only once. This chain links TRBV10-3 with TRBJ1-2; no definite D call. The germline V gene encodes CDR1 ENHRY and CDR2 SYGVKD. V was trimmed by 5 bases and J by 3 bases, leaving 10 bases between them. The CDR3 has 13 amino acids. CDR3 sequence: CAISRAVDYGYTF. CDR3 DNA: TGTGCCATCAGTAGGGCAGTAGACTATGGCTACACCTTC.

This rearrangement joins TRBV7-2 to TRBJ2-5; D is unclear. Trimming took off 2 bases at V and 5 bases at J, with 6 bases between the two ends. From germline, CDR1 is SGHTA and CDR2 FQGNSA. CDR3 length: 12 residues. CDR3 DNA sequence: TGTGCCAGCAGCTTATACAGTGAGACCCAGTACTTC. This encodes CASSLYSETQYF.

This chain connects TRBV18 to TRBJ2-5, with D possibly being TRBD2 (6 bases). The ends were cut back, 2 bases at V and 1 base at J, with 14 bases in the middle. Germline loops: CDR1 KGHSH, CDR2 LQKENI. The CDR3 consists of 16 residues. DNA for the CDR3: TGTGCCAGCTCACCAATGAGCGGGTCCCTCCAAGAGACCCAGTACTTC. Its protein is CASSPMSGSLQETQYF.

The chain combines TRBV7-2 with TRBJ2-5; D not resolved. The germline V gene has CDR1 SGHTA and CDR2 FQGNSA. The CDR3 runs 13 residues. V lost 5 bases to trimming and J lost 3 bases, with 10 bases between them. CDR3 region: CASSPPVEETQYF. Here the CDR3 DNA reads TGTGCCAGCAGCCCCCCGGTGGAAGAGACCCAGTACTTC.

J is TRBJ2-5 and V is TRBV28; D gene uncertain. The V gene lost 5 bases and the J gene lost 5 bases, with 15 bases spanning the gap. The CDR3 length is 14 residues. Germline V lookup: CDR1 MDHEN, CDR2 SYDVKM. In DNA form, the CDR3 reads TGTGCCAGCAGTCCCGGGTCGTCGAGGGAGACCCAGTACTTC. This codes for CASSPGSSRETQYF. Variable domain in full (rest from reference TRBV28 and TRBJ2-5): DVKVTQSSRYLVKRTGEKVFLECVQDMDHENMFWYRQDPGLGLRLIYFSYDVKMKEKGDIPEGYSVSREKKERFSLILESASTNQTSMYLCASSPGSSRETQYFGPGTRLLVL.

This clone has more than one count but fewer than ten. The gene calls are TRBV4-1 and TRBJ2-7; TRBD1 is a possible D gene (6 bases). Per germline, CDR1 MGHRA and CDR2 YSYEKL. V was cut by 2 bases and J by 7 bases, with 18 bases left in between. The CDR3 runs 15 residues. As DNA, the CDR3 is TGCGCCAGCAGCCAACTCTTCCACGGGCAGGGGGAGCAGTACTTC. Amino acid sequence: CASSQLFHGQGEQYF.

The chain uses TRBV30 and TRBJ2-2; D not certain. V gave up 4 bases and J gave up 3 bases, with 6 bases separating them. CDR1 and CDR2 (germline): GTSNPN, SVGIG (reference sequence). This CDR3 has 12 amino acids. This CDR3 is CAWNQDTGELFF. CDR3 sequence (DNA): TGTGCCTGGAACCAGGACACCGGGGAGCTGTTTTTT. Looking up the rest from reference TRBV30 and TRBJ2-2 gives the full variable domain: SQTIHQWPATLVQPVGSPLSLECTVEGTSNPNLYWYRQAAGRGLQLLFYSVGIGQISSEVPQNLSASRPQDRQFILSSKKLLLSDSGFYLCAWNQDTGELFFGEGSRLTVL.

This clone was found once. Its ends do not fully match the called genes, so a read error is possible. The V call is TRBV29-1, the J call TRBJ1-1, with a possible D match to TRBD1 (6 bases). This CDR3 has 13 residues. CDR1 and CDR2 (germline): SQVTM, ANQGSEA. In DNA, the CDR3 is TGCAGCGTGAAGGGGGTACTGAAGACTGAAGCTTTCTTT. It codes for CSVKGVLKTEAFF. Full variable domain (missing parts from reference TRBV29-1 and TRBJ1-1): SAVISQKPSRDICQRGTSLTIQCQVDSQVTMMFWYRQQPGQSLTLIATANQGSEATYESGFVIDKFPISRPNLTFSTLTVSNMSPEDSSIYLCSVKGVLKTEAFFGQGTRLTVV.

The V and J genes are TRBV5-1 and TRBJ2-7; TRBD1 might be the D (6 bases). V lost 4 bases to trimming and J lost 2 bases, with 16 bases between them. Germline V gene data show CDR1 as SGHRS and CDR2 as YFSETQ. The CDR3 is 15 residues long. The chain's CDR3 is CASSQTGTRAYEQYF. CDR3 DNA sequence: TGCGCCAGCAGCCAGACAGGAACTAGGGCCTACGAGCAGTACTTC.

This rearrangement joins TRBV19 to TRBJ1-2, with unresolved D. Trimming stripped 7 bases from V and 5 bases from J, with 14 bases between. The germline V gene has CDR1 LNHDA and CDR2 SQIVND (reference sequence). The CDR3 has 13 residues. This CDR3 is CASTPPGGYGYTF. CDR3 sequence (DNA): TGTGCCAGTACCCCCCCGGGCGGTTATGGCTACACCTTC.

The chain employs TRBV6-1 and TRBJ2-6; no reliable D call. Germline V CDR1 and CDR2: MNHNS, SASEGT. CDR3 size: 17 residues. V was trimmed by 2 bases and J by 0 bases, leaving 11 bases between them. CDR3 coding DNA: TGTGCCAGCAGTGAACGGAGCCCTGGCTCTGGGGCCAACGTCCTGACTTTC. It codes for CASSERSPGSGANVLTF.

V is TRBV5-1 and J is TRBJ2-2, with unresolved D. Germline V CDR1 and CDR2: SGHRS, YFSETQ. Trimming cost V 3 bases and J 4 bases, with 10 bases left between them. The CDR3 is 14 amino acids. CDR3 amino acids: CASSSNGRTGELFF. The CDR3 coding sequence is TGCGCCAGCAGCTCCAATGGGCGCACCGGGGAGCTGTTTTTT.

The chain carries TRBV29-1 and TRBJ1-5; a weak D match, TRBD1 (6 bases). Looked up from germline, CDR1 is SQVTM and CDR2 is ANQGSEA. The V and J ends lost 8 bases and 1 base respectively, with 12 bases between them. This CDR3 comprises 13 residues. The CDR3: CSIRGGSNQPQHF. CDR3 coding DNA: TGCAGCATAAGGGGGGGGAGCAATCAGCCCCAGCATTTT.

V gene TRBV2 combines with J gene TRBJ1-4; a weak D match, TRBD1 (6 bases). Trimming pared 6 bases from V and 7 bases from J, leaving 12 bases between. CDR3 length equals 13 residues. Germline CDR1 reads SNHLY; CDR2 reads FYNNEI. In DNA, the CDR3 is TGTGCCAGCAGAAGAGAGGGGGGTGAAAAACTGTTTTTT. Translated, it gives CASRREGGEKLFF.

The genes are TRBV5-8 and TRBJ1-6; maybe TRBD1 (6 bases). V was cut by 0 bases and J by 14 bases, with 15 bases left in between. The CDR3 consists of 14 residues. Germline lookup yields CDR1 SGHTS and CDR2 YDEGEE. CDR3 in amino acids: CASSLDRGQGTLHF. The CDR3 DNA follows: TGTGCCAGCAGCTTGGATAGGGGACAAGGTACCCTCCACTTT.

This clone was detected only once. The gene calls are TRBV6-6 and TRBJ2-1; D may be TRBD2 (6 bases). This CDR3 region has 15 residues. V was clipped by 6 bases and J by 4 bases, with 16 bases between them. Germline loops: CDR1 MNHNY, CDR2 SVGAGI (reference sequence). CDR3 residues: CASSLEGGTYNEQFF. The CDR3 DNA follows: TGTGCCAGCAGCCTAGAGGGAGGAACATACAATGAGCAGTTCTTC.

The chain links TRBV6-5 to TRBJ2-7; unclear D gene. The germline V gene encodes CDR1 MNHEY and CDR2 SVGAGI. The V end was cut by 1 base, the J end by 0 bases, with 10 bases between. There are 15 residues in the CDR3. Here the CDR3 reads CASSYLGMSSYEQYF. CDR3 in DNA: TGTGCCAGCAGTTACTTGGGGATGAGCTCCTACGAGCAGTACTTC.

As concerns this clone: The identical CDR3 is also encoded by other nucleotide sequences in the sample. The chain combines TRBV28 with TRBJ1-2; possible D gene TRBD1, 6 bases. This CDR3 has 13 residues. Germline V gives CDR1 MDHEN, CDR2 SYDVKM. With 5 bases removed from V and 2 bases from J, the gap between germline ends came to 9 bases. The CDR3 nucleotides are TGTGCCAGCAGTGGGACAAGAAACTATGGCTACACCTTC. Amino acids: CASSGTRNYGYTF.

This chain links TRBV11-2 with TRBJ2-1, with D uncertain. The germline gives CDR1 SGHAT, CDR2 FQNNGV. The CDR3 length is 14 residues. The V and J ends lost 1 base and 2 bases respectively, with 6 bases between them. The CDR3 loop reads CASSLVGTYNEQFF. In DNA, the CDR3 is TGTGCCAGCAGCTTAGTAGGGACCTACAATGAGCAGTTCTTC.

CDR3 in amino acids: CASSTQVNYGYTF. CDR3 nucleotides: TGTGCCAGCAGCACACAGGTGAACTATGGCTACACCTTC. The rearrangement joins TRBV28 to TRBJ1-2; D is perhaps TRBD1 (5 bases). The CDR3 contains 13 residues. CDR1 and CDR2 (germline): MDHEN, SYDVKM. V dropped 6 bases and J dropped 2 bases, with 10 bases sitting between them.